These T cell receptor beta chains were read from a single sample in a study of cytomegalovirus exposure and HLA in healthy donors. Assay: immunoSEQ multiplex PCR; the TCRdb copy retains only in-frame clones and omits some. The sample has 110,000 or so clones, roughly 70% seen once; the top ten hold roughly 4.2%. The sample consisted of PBMCs. The receptors here all came from a woman aged 40 to 50 in good health and CMV-seropositive. Each CDR3 is given with its conserved first and last residue. The D gene is left open where the match is weak. Some rows mark clone size as missing; the rest say once, few, many or name a class of expanded clone.

TRBD1	TRBV6-6	-	TRBJ1-2	TGTGCCAGCAGCATACAGGGGGTTAACTATGGCTACACCTTC	CASSIQGVNYGYTF
TRBD2	TRBV27	-	TRBJ2-1	TGTGCCAGCAGTTTCCGCGGGAGCTCCTACAATGAGCAGTTCTTC	CASSFRGSSYNEQFF
-	TRBV11-3	-	TRBJ2-7	TGTGCCAGCAGCATTCCGGGACTCTATGGGCAGTACTTC	CASSIPGLYGQYF
-	TRBV4-3	once	TRBJ2-7	TGCGCCAGCAGCCAAGAAGCCAAGCTAGCAGGTACCTACGAGCAGTACTTC	CASSQEAKLAGTYEQYF
TRBD1	TRBV9	-	TRBJ1-2	TGTGCCAGCAGCCCGGGACAGGAGGCGGGAGGGGATGGCTACACCTTC	CASSPGQEAGGDGYTF
TRBD2	TRBV28	-	TRBJ2-1	TGTGCCAGCAGTTTCCTCGGGGGGGCCTACGGTGAGCAGTTCTTC	CASSFLGGAYGEQFF
TRBD2	TRBV4-1	-	TRBJ2-1	TGCGCCAGCAGCCCCCGGACTAGCGGTTATCCGACGGGCAATGAGCAGTTCTTC	CASSPRTSGYPTGNEQFF
-	TRBV5-1	-	TRBJ2-2	TGCGCCAGCAGCTCCGACTGGAACACCGGGGAGCTGTTTTTT	CASSSDWNTGELFF
TRBD1	TRBV6-1	-	TRBJ2-1	TGTGCCAGCAGTGCTTGGGACAGGGGAATCTACAATGAGCAGTTCTTC	CASSAWDRGIYNEQFF
TRBD1	TRBV18	once	TRBJ1-6	TGTGCCAGCTCGCCCGGACAGGTCGGGAATTCACCCCTCCACTTT	CASSPGQVGNSPLHF
-	TRBV19	-	TRBJ2-6	TGTGCCAGTAGCTCACAGGGTTCTGGGGCCAACGTCCTGACTTTC	CASSSQGSGANVLTF
-	TRBV9	-	TRBJ1-1	TGTGCCAGCAGCGTAGCAGTGAACACTGAAGCTTTCTTT	CASSVAVNTEAFF
TRBD1	TRBV2	-	TRBJ1-1	TGTGCCAGCAGACCGGACAGGGGCGGGTACACTGAAGCTTTCTTT	CASRPDRGGYTEAFF
-	TRBV29-1	-	TRBJ2-2	TGCAGCGTCCTAGCAGGGGCCGGGGAGCTGTTTTTT	CSVLAGAGELFF
-	TRBV30	once	TRBJ2-2	TGTGCCTGGAGTGTACAGAGGAACACCGGGGAGCTGTTTTTT	CAWSVQRNTGELFF
TRBD1	TRBV19	-	TRBJ2-7	TGTGCCAGTAGTGCGACAGGGGGGACCTACGAGCAGTACTTC	CASSATGGTYEQYF
-	TRBV6-4	-	TRBJ2-3	TGTGCCAGCAGTGACCGGAGGACAGATACGCAGTATTTT	CASSDRRTDTQYF
-	TRBV7-9	-	TRBJ1-1	TGTGCCAGCAGCTTGGAGGGAGCAATGAACACTGAAGCTTTCTTT	CASSLEGAMNTEAFF
TRBD2	TRBV19	-	TRBJ2-1	TGTGCCAGTATCAGAGCGGGAGGTTTTTTCAATGAGCAGTTCTTC	CASIRAGGFFNEQFF
-	TRBV27	-	TRBJ1-1	TGTGCCAGCATCCCAAGGGCAGGGTTCATGAACACTGAAGCTTTCTTT	CASIPRAGFMNTEAFF
TRBD2	TRBV10-1	-	TRBJ2-7	TGCGCCAGCACCTCCCAGGGTAGCGGGAGACCCCCAGGTACCTACGAGCAGTACTTC	CASTSQGSGRPPGTYEQYF
-	TRBV5-4	-	TRBJ2-1	TGTGCCAGCAGCCCCAGGGGCGGCGGGAGCTCCTACAATGAGCAGTTCTTC	CASSPRGGGSSYNEQFF
-	TRBV6-6	once	TRBJ2-3	TGTGCCAGCCGTCAGTCCACAGATACGCAGTATTTT	CASRQSTDTQYF
-	TRBV19	once	TRBJ1-1	TGTGCCAGTAGTATAGACGGGGGGAACACTGAAGCTTTCTTT	CASSIDGGNTEAFF
-	TRBV5-1	-	TRBJ1-5	TGCGCCAGCAGCTTGGTTCCCCAGAATAGCAATCAGCCCCAGCATTTT	CASSLVPQNSNQPQHF
TRBD2	TRBV11-2	-	TRBJ2-5	TGTGCCAGCAGTCCCAGGCTAGCGGGGGTTGTCCAAGAGACCCAGTACTTC	CASSPRLAGVVQETQYF
TRBD2	TRBV5-4	-	TRBJ2-7	TGTGCCAGCAGCTGGGGCATAGAGCGGGGCGGGACTAAGGGCGAGCAGTACTTC	CASSWGIERGGTKGEQYF
-	TRBV5-1	-	TRBJ2-2	TGCGCCAACAGCTTGGCCGGGAACACCGGGGAGCTGTTTTTT	CANSLAGNTGELFF
TRBD2	TRBV15	-	TRBJ2-5	TGTGCCACCAGCCCGGGACTAGCGGACCAAGAGACCCAGTACTTC	CATSPGLADQETQYF
-	TRBV25-1	-	TRBJ1-4	TGTGCCAGCAGTGAGCCGCGGTATGATGAAAAACTGTTTTTT	CASSEPRYDEKLFF
-	TRBV4-2	-	TRBJ2-7	TGTGCCAGCAGCCAAGTCACTGCGGGCGAGCAGTACTTC	CASSQVTAGEQYF
-	TRBV21-1	-	TRBJ2-3	TGTGGGAGATCCGCAGATACGCAGTATTTT	CGRSADTQYF
TRBD1	TRBV30	-	TRBJ1-6	TGTGCCTGGAGTGTACAGGGGGGCTATAATTCACCCCTCCACTTT	CAWSVQGGYNSPLHF
TRBD2	TRBV2	-	TRBJ2-3	TGTGCCAGCAGCGGACTAGCGGGGGGGCACTGGGAAACAGATACGCAGTATTTT	CASSGLAGGHWETDTQYF
TRBD2	TRBV7-3	-	TRBJ2-1	TGTGCCAGCAGCTATCTAGCGGGAGAGGAGCAGTTCTTC	CASSYLAGEEQFF
-	TRBV9	-	TRBJ2-1	TGTGCCTCCACAGGGGGGGGGAGCTCCTACAATGAGCAGTTCTTC	CASTGGGSSYNEQFF
TRBD1	TRBV18	-	TRBJ1-1	TGTGCCAGCTCACAAGGGACAGGGAGAATGAACACTGAAGCTTTCTTT	CASSQGTGRMNTEAFF
-	TRBV7-9	few	TRBJ2-3	TGTGCCAGCAGCTTAGGGGGAGATACAGATACGCAGTATTTT	CASSLGGDTDTQYF
TRBD1	TRBV2	-	TRBJ2-1	TGTGCCAGCAGTGAGGACAGGGGCTCCTACAATGAGCAGTTCTTC	CASSEDRGSYNEQFF
-	TRBV9	-	TRBJ2-3	TGTGCCAGCAGCGTGGCTGGCGGGACCCCCCACGCAGATACGCAGTATTTT	CASSVAGGTPHADTQYF
TRBD1	TRBV4-2	few	TRBJ1-2	TGTGCCAGCAGCCCCCTCGACAGGGCCAGCGGCTACACCTTC	CASSPLDRASGYTF
-	TRBV28	-	TRBJ1-2	TGTGCCAGCACCCAGACAGAATATGGCTACACCTTC	CASTQTEYGYTF
TRBD2	TRBV27	-	TRBJ2-7	TGTGCCAGCAGTCTCCGGCTTGCGGGAGGAATGCAGTACTTC	CASSLRLAGGMQYF
-	TRBV7-2	few	TRBJ1-1	TGTGCCAGCAGCTCGGAGGGCGACAAAGCTTTCTTT	CASSSEGDKAFF
-	TRBV6-1	few	TRBJ2-1	TGTGCCAGCAGGGGAGGAACCCCCTACAATGAGCAGTTCTTC	CASRGGTPYNEQFF
TRBD1	TRBV19	-	TRBJ1-5	TGTGCCAGTAGTAGAACAGGGGATCAGCCCCAGCATTTT	CASSRTGDQPQHF
TRBD2	TRBV25-1	-	TRBJ2-2	TGTGCCAGCAGTGCAACCGGGGGGGCGTCCGGGGAGCTGTTTTTT	CASSATGGASGELFF
-	TRBV6-1	-	TRBJ1-3	TGTGCCAGCACCGCTCCCTTAACAGGAAACACCATATATTTT	CASTAPLTGNTIYF